The clone carrying this T cell receptor beta chain was recorded only once. Its antigen is undetermined. This sample is part of a study of graft-versus-host responses after intestinal transplantation. About the research overall: Those transplanted obtained multivisceral, liver-intestinal, or isolated intestinal grafts. Among the recipients, all got anti-thymocyte globulin induction and then tacrolimus and steroids for around three years.

The germline gives CDR1 LNHDA, CDR2 SQIVND (reference sequence). CDR3 length equals 15 residues. Trimming stripped 6 bases from V and 2 bases from J, with 17 bases between. Libraries were prepared by immunoSEQ multiplex PCR; TCRdb keeps only in-frame clonotypes and omits some of them. The table records roughly 23,000 clones, approximately 90% of them present only once. Study-wide findings and caveats: GvH clones occurred in recipient marrow; some first appeared in ileum or blood. Peak circulating GvH clone levels tracked with early post-transplant HvG declines.

The gene calls are TRBV19 and TRBJ2-7; D call uncertain. The source of this sequence is a human patient who received an intestinal transplant, so some T cells may come from the graft donor. The sequenced sample was PBMCs, obtained about 41 days after intestinal transplant. The CDR3 region is CASSLGRTATYEQYF. The CDR3 DNA reads as TGTGCCAGTAGCCTCGGGCGAACGGCTACCTACGAGCAGTACTTC.